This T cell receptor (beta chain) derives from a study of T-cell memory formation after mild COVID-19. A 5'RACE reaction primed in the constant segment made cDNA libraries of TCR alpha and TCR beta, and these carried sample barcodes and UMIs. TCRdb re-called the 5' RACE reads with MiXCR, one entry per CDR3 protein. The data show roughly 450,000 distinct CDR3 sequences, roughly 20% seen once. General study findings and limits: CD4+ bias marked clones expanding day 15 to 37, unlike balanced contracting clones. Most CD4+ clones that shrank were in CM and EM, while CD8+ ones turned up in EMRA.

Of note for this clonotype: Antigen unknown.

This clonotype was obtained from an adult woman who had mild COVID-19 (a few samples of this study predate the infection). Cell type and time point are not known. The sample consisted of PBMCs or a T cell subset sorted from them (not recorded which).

CDR3 in DNA: TGTGCCAGCAGCTTAAATGGGGCTAGCGGCCTTTTATCCCTCATGTTCTTC. It is translated as CASSLNGASGLLSLMFF. The chain links TRBV7-3 to TRBJ2-1; 7 nucleotides agree with TRBD2. The CDR3 is made up of 17 amino acids. Per germline, CDR1 SGHTA and CDR2 FQGTGA. Trimming took 1 base from V and 15 from J; bases not matched to a gene: 21.